This entry describes one T cell receptor beta chain. TCRdb called the multiplex PCR reads again in MiXCR, with one record for every CDR3 protein. The table lists about 230,000 distinct CDR3 sequences, 32% of them singletons. Breast cancer patients provided tissue from their axillary draining lymph nodes. This sample was taken from a study of breast tumors, draining lymph nodes, adjacent tissues. The CDR3 is 13 amino acids. Germline CDR1 reads SGHRS; CDR2 reads YFSETQ. The ends lost 5 bases at V and 7 bases at J; junction bases unmatched: 3. This chain connects TRBV5-1 to TRBJ2-2; 9 nucleotides line up with TRBD2. The sequence was collected from a female donor with breast cancer. Some clones in this sample may be carry-over from other donors' samples. Sequencing used axillary lymph node tissue. This CDR3 reads CASRASGIGELFF. The CDR3 DNA is TGCGCCAGCAGGGCTAGCGGGATCGGGGAGCTGTTTTTT.